The 18 T cell receptor beta chains below come from one sample, sequenced in a study of T cell responses to AZD1222 COVID-19 vaccine. Generated by immunoSEQ multiplex PCR, the TCRdb table keeps only in-frame clones and is missing some. The sample has around 110,000 clones, about 90% seen once. The sample in question was peripheral blood, obtained 28 days after the second AZD1222 dose. The receptors originated from an adult who received the AZD1222 COVID-19 vaccine.

This chain uses TRBV19 with TRBJ1-1; D is uncertain. Germline CDR1 reads LNHDA; CDR2 reads SQIVND (reference sequence). V was cut by 5 bases and J by 1 base, with 14 bases left in between. The length of the CDR3 is 15 residues. The CDR3 spells CASSDRLDSNTEAFF. In DNA form, the CDR3 reads TGTGCCAGTAGTGACCGGTTGGACTCGAACACTGAAGCTTTCTTT.

The gene calls are TRBV19 and TRBJ2-3; TRBD1 agrees at 11 bases. Trimming at V came to 4 bases and at J to 6 bases, leaving 3 bases not matched to a gene. This CDR3 contains 14 residues. Looked up from germline, CDR1 is LNHDA and CDR2 is SQIVND (reference sequence). CDR3 in amino acids: CASSTRTGGDTQYF. In DNA, the CDR3 is TGTGCCAGTAGTACGCGGACAGGGGGCGATACGCAGTATTTT.

The sample holds one count of this clone. The V gene is TRBV28, the J gene TRBJ1-6, with D possibly TRBD1 on 6 matching bases. The germline CDR1 and CDR2 sequences are MDHEN and SYDVKM. The ends were cut back, 10 bases at V and 10 bases at J, with 17 bases in the middle. The CDR3 runs 13 residues. This CDR3 reads CATGRGVGSPLHF. Here the CDR3 DNA reads TGTGCCACAGGCAGGGGAGTTGGGTCACCCCTCCACTTT.

V and J are TRBV6-1 and TRBJ1-2; 7 positions match TRBD1. The CDR3 totals 13 residues. V was pared by 3 bases and J by 14 bases, with 12 bases of the junction left unmatched. CDR1 is MNHNS and CDR2 is SASEGT in the germline V gene. The CDR3 loop is CASSDGVGGTDTF. In DNA form, the CDR3 reads TGTGCCAGCAGTGATGGTGTAGGTGGGACAGATACCTTC.

J is TRBJ2-5 and V is TRBV2; weak D call: TRBD2 (5 bases). Germline V gene sequence: CDR1 SNHLY, CDR2 FYNNEI. The CDR3 sequence is 14 residues long. The V gene lost 2 bases and the J gene lost 4 bases, with 11 bases spanning the gap. The CDR3 sequence is CASSEMRERETQYF. CDR3 nucleotides: TGTGCCAGCAGTGAAATGAGGGAACGAGAGACCCAGTACTTC.

The count of this clone is one. J is TRBJ1-1 and V is TRBV2, with 12 bases matching TRBD1. Germline assignment: CDR1 SNHLY and CDR2 FYNNEI. The CDR3 contains 15 residues. V lost 8 bases and J lost 1; bases outside the gene matches: 5. The CDR3 DNA reads as TGTGCCAGCGCCGGGACAGGGGGCACGAACACTGAAGCTTTCTTT. As protein: CASAGTGGTNTEAFF.

The chain carries TRBV28 and TRBJ1-1, with D tentatively TRBD1 (6 bases). Trimming stripped 2 bases from V and 0 bases from J, with 10 bases between. The germline V gene has CDR1 MDHEN and CDR2 SYDVKM. The CDR3 has 15 residues. The CDR3 DNA reads as TGTGCCAGCAGTTTACCGGGACAAGTGAACACTGAAGCTTTCTTT. Protein product: CASSLPGQVNTEAFF.

The CDR3 nucleotides read TGTGCCAGCACCCTAGCGGGAGGGCCTCGAGGGGAGCTGTTTTTT. Encoded protein: CASTLAGGPRGELFF. The rearrangement joins TRBV27 to TRBJ2-2; TRBD2 matches 12 bases. V shed 7 bases and J 8 bases; nucleotides not matched to a gene: 8. The CDR3 is 15 residues long. Germline CDR1 is MNHEY and CDR2 is SMNVEV (reference sequence).

The chain employs TRBV28 and TRBJ1-3; 7 bases align to TRBD1. Germline V gene sequence: CDR1 MDHEN, CDR2 SYDVKM. With 10 bases clipped from V and 3 bases from J, the junction kept 6 bases outside the gene matches. This CDR3 is 13 amino acids long. This CDR3 reads CATGTDFGNTIYF. CDR3 nucleotide sequence: TGTGCCACGGGGACAGACTTTGGAAACACCATATATTTT.

The CDR3 protein is CASSFPGRANTGELFF. DNA for the CDR3: TGTGCCAGCAGCTTCCCTGGACGAGCGAACACCGGGGAGCTGTTTTTT. The chain couples TRBV5-8 to TRBJ2-2; D unresolved. Deletions cut 2 bases from V and 0 bases from J, with 11 bases between. CDR3 length equals 16 residues. Germline CDR1 reads SGHTS; CDR2 reads YDEGEE.

CDR3 amino acids: CASTAQGEQETQYF. The CDR3 DNA follows: TGTGCCAGTACCGCACAGGGAGAACAAGAGACCCAGTACTTC. This chain uses TRBV19 with TRBJ2-5; tentatively, D is TRBD1 (6 bases). This CDR3 is built from 14 residues. CDR1 is LNHDA and CDR2 is SQIVND in the germline V gene (reference sequence). Trimming took 7 bases from V and 2 from J, leaving 14 bases between them.

The V and J genes are TRBV30 and TRBJ2-7; D may be TRBD2 (6 bases). Germline V CDR1 and CDR2: GTSNPN, SVGIG (reference sequence). CDR3 size: 13 residues. The V end was cut by 1 base, the J end by 5 bases, with 12 bases between. The CDR3 coding sequence is TGTGCCTGGAGTGCCCAGGAGGGCAACGAGCAGTACTTC. Encoded protein: CAWSAQEGNEQYF.

The chain couples TRBV18 to TRBJ2-3; 7 nucleotides match TRBD2. Per the germline V gene, CDR1 is KGHSH and CDR2 is LQKENI. The length of the CDR3 is 14 residues. The ends lost 0 bases at V and 7 bases at J; junction bases unmatched: 4. CDR3 DNA: TGTGCCAGCTCACCACCGGGAGGGCCGAATACGCAGTATTTT. Its protein product is CASSPPGGPNTQYF.

This clone appeared once. V is TRBV6-6 and J is TRBJ2-5, with a weak D call TRBD1 (6 bases). Germline V gene lookup returns CDR1 MNHNY and CDR2 SVGAGI (reference sequence). The CDR3 extends over 13 amino acids. Trimming took 6 bases from V and 5 from J, leaving 13 bases between them. The CDR3 DNA reads as TGTGCCAGCAGCTCAGGGGCTTATGAGACCCAGTACTTC. Amino acids: CASSSGAYETQYF.

The V gene is TRBV10-3, the J gene TRBJ2-7; 7 bases align to TRBD2. The CDR3 is 13 residues long. Unmatched junction bases numbered 0, after V lost 2 bases and J lost 2 bases. Germline lookup yields CDR1 ENHRY and CDR2 SYGVKD. The CDR3, as DNA: TGTGCCATCAGTGAGGGGACTACCTACGAGCAGTACTTC. Residues: CAISEGTTYEQYF.

The rearrangement links TRBV6-5 to TRBJ1-1, with 10 bases lining up with TRBD1. J gave up 4 bases and V 2 bases, and 4 bases lay outside the gene matches. The germline V gene has CDR1 MNHEY and CDR2 SVGAGI. The CDR3 consists of 15 residues. Here the CDR3 reads CASSYDGQGGTEAFF. In nucleotides, the CDR3 is TGTGCCAGCAGTTACGACGGACAGGGGGGCACTGAAGCTTTCTTT.

The chain uses TRBV12-3 or TRBV12-4 and TRBJ1-2; tentatively, D is TRBD1 (5 bases). CDR3 size: 13 residues. Trimming took off 3 bases at V and 2 bases at J, with 7 bases between the two ends. CDR3 sequence: CASSLQGNYGYTF. The CDR3 nucleotides are TGTGCCAGCAGTTTGCAGGGAAACTATGGCTACACCTTC.

The V gene is TRBV7-2, the J gene TRBJ1-1; D perhaps matches TRBD1 (6 bases). The germline CDR1 and CDR2 sequences are SGHTA and FQGNSA. V lost 6 bases, J lost 6 bases, and 17 bases lay in between. CDR3 length equals 14 residues. This CDR3 reads CASSYRDGLAEAFF. CDR3 coding DNA: TGTGCCAGCAGTTACAGGGACGGGTTGGCTGAAGCTTTCTTT. The entire variable domain, with the rest obtained from reference TRBV7-2 and TRBJ1-1, is as follows: GAGVSQSPSNKVTEKGKDVELRCDPISGHTALYWYRQSLGQGLEFLIYFQGNSAPDKSGLPSDRFSAERTGGSVSTLTIQRTQQEDSAVYLCASSYRDGLAEAFFGQGTRLTVV.